The clone carrying this T cell receptor (beta chain) came up a few times. Its target is unknown. The data stem from a study of shared clonotypes between healthy human individuals. Study-level information: Each donor had three CD4 naive, three CD4 memory, two CD8 naive and one CD8 memory plate. Study-level findings and limits: The study drew on few donors, limiting represented genetic and exposure-history diversity. Sampling used blood alone; tissue repertoires probably differ.

Sequenced by immunoSEQ multiplex PCR; TCRdb stores in-frame clones only, minus some. The table includes 550,000 to 700,000 clones, roughly 73% detected once. Caucasian adults residing in Nashville, Tennessee made up all the donors. CDR1 and CDR2 (germline): LNHNV, YYDKDF (reference sequence). This CDR3 has 14 residues. The V gene lost 5 bases and the J gene lost 4 bases, with 12 bases spanning the gap. The material sequenced was memory CD4+ T cells sorted from blood. Subset given: CD45RA-negative fraction. This TCR came from a woman in her thirties in good health. The rearrangement joins TRBV15 to TRBJ1-5; D gene uncertain. DNA for the CDR3: TGTGCCACCAGCGAGGGCTTTGAGAATCAGCCCCAGCATTTT. Its translation: CATSEGFENQPQHF.